Shown below are 20 T cell receptor beta chains from a single sample sequenced in a study of blood T cells in healthy people across ages. Primed by a sample-barcoded 5' primer and a J-beta primer mix, a second PCR proceeded for about 7 to 11 cycles. TCRdb independently ran MiXCR on the 5' RACE reads; one entry per CDR3 protein. The table records around 900,000 distinct CDR3 sequences, 51% of them present only once. Material for sequencing was blood. The source of these receptors is an older woman in good health.

This clonotype was found many times. V and J are TRBV7-9 and TRBJ2-5; D is possibly TRBD1 or TRBD2 (5 bases each). Germline V gives CDR1 SEHNR, CDR2 FQNEAQ (reference sequence). The V and J ends lost 1 base and 11 bases respectively, with 11 bases between them. The CDR3 length is 12 residues. CDR3 nucleotides: TGTGCCAGCAGCTTAGATGAGGGGAAGCAGTACTTC. Amino acids: CASSLDEGKQYF.

This clonotype was seen a handful of times. This chain connects TRBV7-9 to TRBJ2-5, with TRBD1 identical over 11 bases. This CDR3 is built from 15 residues. V trimming: 3 bases; J trimming: 5 bases; junction bases outside the gene matches: 5. The germline CDR1 and CDR2 sequences are SEHNR and FQNEAQ (reference sequence). CDR3 sequence: CASSFLDRGLETQYF. The CDR3 bases are TGTGCCAGCAGCTTTCTGGACAGGGGGCTTGAGACCCAGTACTTC.

In this sample, this clonotype turned up a few times. This rearrangement joins TRBV11-2 to TRBJ1-6; D might be TRBD1 (6 bases). Germline V gene data show CDR1 as SGHAT and CDR2 as FQNNGV. The CDR3 sequence is 15 residues long. V lost 1 base, J lost 5 bases, and 9 bases lay in between. The CDR3 protein is CASSLVAGDNSPLHF. CDR3 bases: TGTGCCAGCAGCTTAGTGGCAGGGGATAATTCACCCCTCCACTTT.

The table lists this clonotype with a few counts. The chain combines TRBV29-1 with TRBJ1-1; tentatively, D is TRBD1 (6 bases). The CDR3 runs to 13 residues. The V gene lost 4 bases and the J gene lost 3 bases, with 12 bases spanning the gap. CDR1 is SQVTM, CDR2 ANQGSEA, per germline. The DNA of the CDR3 is TGCAGCGTTGCACAGGGTATGGACACTGAAGCTTTCTTT. This translates into CSVAQGMDTEAFF.

The V gene is TRBV6-2 or TRBV6-3, the J gene TRBJ2-3; D is possibly TRBD2 (6 bases). V was trimmed by 2 bases and J by 0 bases, leaving 18 bases between them. Germline V lookup: CDR1 MNHEY, CDR2 SVGEGT. The length of the CDR3 is 18 residues. CDR3 in amino acids: CASSYEGMAGQSTDTQYF. CDR3 nucleotides: TGTGCCAGCAGTTACGAGGGGATGGCGGGGCAAAGCACAGATACGCAGTATTTT.

This clonotype was counted between two and nine times. V gene TRBV29-1 combines with J gene TRBJ2-7; D unresolved. The CDR3 runs to 14 residues. The V end was cut by 6 bases, the J end by 1 base, with 16 bases between. Germline CDR1 reads SQVTM; CDR2 reads ANQGSEA. CDR3 bases: TGCAGCGTCTACGACGCGACCCTATCCTACGAGCAGTACTTC. This gives the protein CSVYDATLSYEQYF.

This chain uses TRBV10-3 with TRBJ2-5; D might be TRBD1 or TRBD2, each matching 5 bases. From germline, CDR1 is ENHRY and CDR2 SYGVKD. This CDR3 has 13 amino acids. V dropped 4 bases and J dropped 5 bases, with 11 bases sitting between them. The CDR3 reads CAISGEGLETQYF. Here the CDR3 DNA reads TGTGCCATCAGTGGAGAGGGGCTGGAGACCCAGTACTTC.

The table lists this clonotype with a few counts. The chain links TRBV21-1 to TRBJ2-4; TRBD2 reflects the table's D call only, with no check against the DNA. Near its end, the DNA agrees better with TRBJ2-7, so the J call may be wrong. TRBV21-1 is shown as a pseudogene. This CDR3 spans 16 amino acids. This CDR3 reads CASGSLAGVGVYEQYF. CDR3 DNA: TGTGCCAGCGGATCACTAGCGGGAGTGGGGGTTTACGAGCAGTACTTC.

This clonotype was observed a handful of times. V is TRBV10-3 and J is TRBJ2-5; D gene unclear. CDR3 length: 12 residues. V lost 2 bases to trimming and J lost 7 bases, with 8 bases between them. CDR1 and CDR2 (germline): ENHRY, SYGVKD. The CDR3 reads CAISEPTGTQYF. The DNA for the CDR3 is TGTGCCATCAGTGAGCCGACGGGGACCCAGTACTTC.

This chain uses TRBV6-5 with TRBJ2-5, with 7 bases fitting TRBD2. CDR3 length: 14 residues. The J segment lost 5 bases and the V segment lost 2 bases, leaving 5 bases of the junction unmatched. The V gene's germline CDR1 is MNHEY and CDR2 SVGAGI. The CDR3 reads CASSYGGGIETQYF. In nucleotides, the CDR3 is TGTGCCAGCAGTTACGGGGGGGGTATTGAGACCCAGTACTTC.

This clonotype has more than one count but fewer than ten. The J gene is TRBJ2-3, the V gene TRBV6-5; D ambiguous. Germline V gene lookup returns CDR1 MNHEY and CDR2 SVGAGI. The CDR3 spans 13 residues. Trimming stripped 6 bases from V and 5 bases from J, with 12 bases between. CDR3 sequence: CASRNPGGDTQYF. The DNA for the CDR3 is TGTGCCAGCAGAAACCCCGGTGGAGATACGCAGTATTTT.

The CDR3 here is CASADPGETQYF. Here the CDR3 DNA reads TGTGCCAGCGCCGACCCTGGAGAGACCCAGTACTTC. The rearrangement links TRBV28 to TRBJ2-5; D unresolved. CDR1 MDHEN and CDR2 SYDVKM come from the germline V gene. V lost 8 bases to trimming and J lost 4 bases, with 11 bases between them. The CDR3 contains 12 residues.

Only one count was recorded for this clonotype. CDR3 DNA: TGCAGTGCCCGAAGGAACCGGGACAGGTCCCAAGAGACCCAGTACTTC. This gives the protein CSARRNRDRSQETQYF. The chain links TRBV20-1 to TRBJ2-5; 8 bases are a match to TRBD1. The trim removed 6 bases at V and 1 base at J, leaving 13 bases unmatched. This CDR3 has 16 residues. Germline V CDR1 and CDR2: DFQATT, SNEGSKA (reference sequence).

The chain is built from TRBV20-1 and TRBJ2-5; perhaps TRBD2 as D (5 bases). The J call could be wrong; TRBJ2-7 is a better fit for the DNA end. Germline values: CDR1 DFQATT, CDR2 SNEGSKA (reference sequence). The CDR3 loop spans 14 amino acids. CDR3: CSAREPSNINEQYF. The CDR3, as DNA: TGCAGTGCTAGAGAACCTAGCAATATTAACGAGCAGTACTTC.

This rearrangement joins TRBV20-1 to TRBJ2-3; 9 bases line up with TRBD2. Germline CDR1 reads DFQATT; CDR2 reads SNEGSKA (reference sequence). The CDR3 covers 15 residues. V lost 5 bases and J lost 7; bases outside the gene matches: 13. CDR3 coding DNA: TGCAGTGCTTTTCCCGCGGGAGGGCGACCAAATACGCAGTATTTT. Protein product: CSAFPAGGRPNTQYF.

This chain links TRBV27 with TRBJ2-5; 8 bases map to TRBD1. Germline V gives CDR1 MNHEY, CDR2 SMNVEV (reference sequence). J lost 5 bases, V lost 1 base, and 3 bases had no gene match. This CDR3 spans 14 amino acids. CDR3 nucleotide sequence: TGTGCCAGCAGTTTATTTACAGGGGGTGAGACCCAGTACTTC. It yields the protein CASSLFTGGETQYF.

The V call is TRBV5-1, the J call TRBJ1-1; no firm D call. Germline CDR1 and CDR2: SGHRS and YFSETQ. The CDR3 sequence is 13 residues long. The V gene lost 4 bases and the J gene lost 5 bases, with 12 bases spanning the gap. CDR3 in DNA: TGCGCCAGCAGCCCACGAGACCGGACTGAAGCTTTCTTT. It yields the protein CASSPRDRTEAFF. Variable domain in full (rest from reference TRBV5-1 and TRBJ1-1): KAGVTQTPRYLIKTRGQQVTLSCSPISGHRSVSWYQQTPGQGLQFLFEYFSETQRNKGNFPGRFSGRQFSNSRSEMNVSTLELGDSALYLCASSPRDRTEAFFGQGTRLTVV.

As regards this clonotype: This could be a read error, since a much larger clone is one nucleotide away. The J gene is TRBJ2-6, the V gene TRBV5-6, with TRBD1 matching over 10 bases. CDR3 length: 18 amino acids. Germline CDR1 and CDR2: SGHDT and YYEEEE. The CDR3 region has the DNA TGTGCCAGCAGCTTGGCGGGACAGGGGAGCTCTGGGGCCAACGCCCTGACTTTC. Its translation: CASSLAGQGSSGANALTF.

The chain couples TRBV29-1 to TRBJ2-2; 9 positions match TRBD1. The V gene end was trimmed by 6 bases and the J gene end by 7 bases; junction bases not matched to a gene: 9. The CDR3 runs to 14 residues. Germline loops: CDR1 SQVTM, CDR2 ANQGSEA. The CDR3 here is CSVQGQGVNGELFF. CDR3 nucleotides: TGCAGCGTACAGGGACAGGGTGTTAACGGGGAGCTGTTTTTT.

This chain links TRBV6-5 with TRBJ1-5; 9 nucleotides align to TRBD1. This CDR3 comprises 12 residues. From germline, CDR1 is MNHEY and CDR2 SVGAGI. V dropped 8 bases and J dropped 5; count of bases not matched to a gene: 1. The CDR3 coding sequence is TGTGCCAGCGGACAGGGGTATCAGCCCCAGCATTTT. It codes for CASGQGYQPQHF.